Presented here are 2 T cell receptor beta chains from one specimen sequenced in a study of blood T cell repertoires in COVID-19. Profiled with immunoSEQ multiplex PCR; TCRdb holds only in-frame clones, not every one. The sample contains 250,000 to 350,000 clones, over 70% of which appear only once. Sequenced sample: peripheral blood. These receptors were obtained from a woman aged 50 to 65 with acute or convalescent COVID-19.

In this sample, this clone turned up many times. This rearrangement joins TRBV7-2 to TRBJ1-2; 7 bases are a match to TRBD1. V trimming: 6 bases; J trimming: 8 bases; junction bases outside the gene matches: 6. In germline, CDR1 is SGHTA, CDR2 FQGNSA. The CDR3 covers 12 residues. CDR3 sequence: CASSINRGGYTF. The CDR3 coding sequence is TGTGCCAGCAGTATCAACAGGGGAGGCTACACCTTC.

This chain joins TRBV3-1 (or the pseudogene TRBV3-2) and TRBJ1-6, with 7 bases that match TRBD1. The germline gives CDR1 LGHDT, CDR2 YNNKEL (reference sequence). Trimming took 4 bases from V and 7 from J; bases not matched to a gene: 4. There are 14 residues in the CDR3. CDR3 coding DNA: TGTGCCAGCAGCCCGGGACAGTGGAATTCACCCCTCCACTTT. Its protein product is CASSPGQWNSPLHF.